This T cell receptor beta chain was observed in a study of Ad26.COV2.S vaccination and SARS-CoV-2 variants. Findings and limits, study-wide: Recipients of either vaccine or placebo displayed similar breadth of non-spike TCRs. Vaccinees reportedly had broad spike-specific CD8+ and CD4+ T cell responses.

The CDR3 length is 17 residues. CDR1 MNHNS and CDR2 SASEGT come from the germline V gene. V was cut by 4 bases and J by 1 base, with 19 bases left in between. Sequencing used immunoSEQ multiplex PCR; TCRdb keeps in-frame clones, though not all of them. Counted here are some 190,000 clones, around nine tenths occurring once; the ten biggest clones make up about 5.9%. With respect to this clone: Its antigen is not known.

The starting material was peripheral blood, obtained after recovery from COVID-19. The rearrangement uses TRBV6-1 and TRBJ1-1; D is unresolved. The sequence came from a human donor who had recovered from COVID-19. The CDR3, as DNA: TGTGCCAGCAGTGTTCCCCTTTGGGCGGGCCAGAACACTGAAGCTTTCTTT. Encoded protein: CASSVPLWAGQNTEAFF.